This TCR beta chain was documented in a study of CD8 T cells in Susac syndrome. The CDR3 extends over 14 amino acids. V lost 0 bases to trimming and J lost 3 bases, with 9 bases between them. Germline values: CDR1 SGDLS, CDR2 YYNGEE. TEMRA cells were FACS-enriched, and CD8+ and CD4+ T cells were isolated negatively. Random-hexamer reverse transcription was applied to about 0.5 to 1 ug RNA. TCRdb reanalysed the immunoSEQ multiplex PCR reads using MiXCR and keeps one entry per CDR3 protein. This sample has hundreds of thousands of distinct CDR3 sequences, with around 96% found just once. The chain couples TRBV9 to TRBJ1-1, with a tentative D call TRBD1 (6 bases). The sequence was obtained from a human donor with Susac syndrome. The specimen was CD4+ T cells from PBMCs. The CDR3 loop is CASSVGAGDTEAFF. CDR3 nucleotide sequence: TGTGCCAGCAGCGTAGGGGCAGGGGACACTGAAGCTTTCTTT.